The clone carrying this T cell receptor (beta chain) was counted a single time. Its target is unknown. The sample has other DNA sequences that encode this CDR3 too. The data stem from a study of identifying expanded T cells in peripheral blood. Points from the study as a whole: Roughly two-week clone count variance significantly increased as total template count grew. Technical replicates showed roughly 1.2 changed clones; around two weeks 15 to 20; four weeks 19.

The assay was immunoSEQ multiplex PCR, and TCRdb's table has in-frame clones only and misses some. The sample holds about 58,000 clones, about 80% seen once. Collection occurred without any documented infections or immune events in donors. What was sequenced was blood. The TCR sequence derives from a person aged 18 to 70 in good health.

The CDR3 region is CASSQVGLYGYTF. CDR3 in DNA: TGCGCCAGCAGCCAAGTGGGGCTCTATGGCTACACCTTC. This rearrangement joins TRBV4-3 to TRBJ1-2; tentative D call: TRBD1 (5 bases). The CDR3 loop spans 13 amino acids. V lost 1 base, J lost 4 bases, and 7 bases lay in between. In germline, CDR1 is LGHNA, CDR2 YSLEER.